These 15 T cell receptor beta chains originate from one sample sequenced in a study of T cell changes during pregnancy in multiple sclerosis. Assay used: immunoSEQ multiplex PCR; TCRdb lists only in-frame clones, some missing. The data hold more than 40,000 clones, with about 90% observed a single time. Sequencing was performed on peripheral blood, taken in the first trimester of pregnancy. These receptors originate from a female donor in good health, enrolled as a control in a pregnancy study.

About this clone itself: Other nucleotide sequences in the sample specify the same CDR3. The chain uses TRBV4-3 and TRBJ2-7; D may be TRBD1 (6 bases). V was trimmed by 6 bases and J by 5 bases, leaving 20 bases between them. CDR3 length: 15 residues. Germline V gene data show CDR1 as LGHNA and CDR2 as YSLEER. CDR3 sequence: CASSPDRSLRDEQYF. The CDR3 DNA reads TGCGCCAGCAGTCCCGACAGGTCCCTCCGGGACGAGCAGTACTTC.

V is TRBV2 and J is TRBJ2-7; 12 bases match TRBD2. There are 17 residues in the CDR3. Looked up from germline, CDR1 is SNHLY and CDR2 is FYNNEI. Trimming cost V 3 bases and J 3 bases; bases outside gene matches: 9. CDR3 loop: CASSERASGRVLYEQYF. The DNA for the CDR3 is TGTGCCAGCAGTGAGCGGGCTAGCGGGAGGGTACTCTACGAGCAGTACTTC.

The genes are TRBV28 and TRBJ1-2, with TRBD1 as a possible D gene (6 bases). The CDR3 is 13 residues long. With 11 bases removed from V and 2 bases from J, the gap between germline ends came to 15 bases. CDR1 MDHEN and CDR2 SYDVKM come from the germline V gene. CDR3 sequence reads: CAGRDRGNYGYTF. CDR3 DNA sequence: TGTGCCGGGCGAGATAGGGGGAACTATGGCTACACCTTC.

This CDR3 is CASSLGQAGNTIYF. CDR3 DNA: TGCGCCAGCAGCTTGGGACAGGCTGGAAACACCATATATTTT. The V and J genes are TRBV5-1 and TRBJ1-3; D perhaps matches TRBD1 (6 bases). The CDR3 length is 14 residues. V was clipped by 0 bases and J by 2 bases, with 6 bases between them. The germline V gene encodes CDR1 SGHRS and CDR2 YFSETQ.

The V gene is TRBV10-3, the J gene TRBJ1-5; TRBD1 is a possible D gene (5 bases). The CDR3 sequence is 15 residues long. V lost 4 bases to trimming and J lost 2 bases, with 12 bases between them. CDR1 and CDR2 (germline): ENHRY, SYGVKD. CDR3 protein: CAISVGEDGNQPQHF. The DNA of the CDR3 is TGTGCCATCAGTGTAGGGGAGGATGGCAATCAGCCCCAGCATTTT.

The V and J genes are TRBV2 and TRBJ1-6, with TRBD1 matching over 10 bases. V lost 6 bases to trimming and J lost 9 bases; unmatched junction nucleotides: 8. Per the germline V gene, CDR1 is SNHLY and CDR2 is FYNNEI. This CDR3 is built from 15 residues. This chain's CDR3 is CASRTDRGLSSPLHF. The CDR3, as DNA: TGTGCCAGCAGAACCGACAGGGGGCTGAGTTCACCCCTCCACTTT.

The rearrangement joins TRBV7-2 to TRBJ2-1; 8 bases align to TRBD2. From germline, CDR1 is SGHTA and CDR2 FQGNSA. The CDR3 totals 15 residues. Trimming cost V 3 bases and J 8 bases; bases outside gene matches: 9. The CDR3 sequence is CASSFGGLAGDEQFF. CDR3 sequence (DNA): TGTGCCAGCAGCTTTGGTGGGCTAGCGGGTGATGAGCAGTTCTTC.

The gene calls are TRBV7-9 and TRBJ2-7; D might be TRBD1 (5 bases). The germline V gene has CDR1 SEHNR and CDR2 FQNEAQ (reference sequence). The CDR3 is 14 residues long. Between the trimmed V and J ends, which lost 0 bases and 11 bases, there was a span of 17 bases. The CDR3 is CASSLAHDGAREYF. The CDR3 DNA sequence: TGTGCCAGCAGCTTAGCGCATGATGGGGCACGGGAGTACTTC.

The rearrangement joins TRBV30 to TRBJ1-4, with a tentative D call TRBD1 (5 bases). There are 15 residues in the CDR3. V lost 5 bases and J 0 bases, leaving 13 bases between the germline ends. Germline V gene data show CDR1 as GTSNPN and CDR2 as SVGIG (reference sequence). CDR3 nucleotide sequence: TGTGCCTGGTCCCCCGGACATGCAACTAATGAAAAACTGTTTTTT. It specifies CAWSPGHATNEKLFF. Full variable domain (missing parts from reference TRBV30 and TRBJ1-4): SQTIHQWPATLVQPVGSPLSLECTVEGTSNPNLYWYRQAAGRGLQLLFYSVGIGQISSEVPQNLSASRPQDRQFILSSKKLLLSDSGFYLCAWSPGHATNEKLFFGSGTQLSVL.

The chain joins TRBV2 to TRBJ2-4; D unclear. There are 11 residues in the CDR3. Germline V lookup: CDR1 SNHLY, CDR2 FYNNEI. The V gene lost 9 bases and the J gene lost 3 bases, with 6 bases spanning the gap. DNA for the CDR3: TGTGCCAGGTACGGCAAAAACATTCAGTACTTC. It codes for CARYGKNIQYF.

V and J are TRBV21-1 and TRBJ1-3; the D call in the table, TRBD1, was not verified against the DNA. TRBV21-1 is reported as a pseudogene. This CDR3 region has 16 residues. In DNA, the CDR3 is TGTGCCAGCAGCAAAAGAGACAGGGCGACTGGAAACACCATATATTTT. Translated: CASSKRDRATGNTIYF.

The table lists this clone with a few counts. The chain joins TRBV7-9 to TRBJ1-1; D possibly corresponds to TRBD1 (5 bases). The V and J ends lost 3 bases and 6 bases respectively, with 11 bases between them. The CDR3 is 13 amino acids. Germline V gene sequence: CDR1 SEHNR, CDR2 FQNEAQ (reference sequence). This chain's CDR3 is CASSFRSGAEAFF. The CDR3 DNA sequence: TGTGCCAGCAGCTTTCGCTCGGGGGCTGAAGCTTTCTTT.

The rearrangement uses TRBV19 and TRBJ1-1; D unclear. CDR3 length: 14 residues. The V gene lost 5 bases and the J gene lost 1 base, with 11 bases spanning the gap. Per the germline V gene, CDR1 is LNHDA and CDR2 is SQIVND (reference sequence). Written as DNA, the CDR3 is TGTGCCAGTAGTTTCGAGCGGTCGAACACTGAAGCTTTCTTT. The encoded protein is CASSFERSNTEAFF.

The chain links TRBV5-6 to TRBJ2-7; perhaps TRBD2 as D (6 bases). CDR3 length equals 16 residues. CDR1 and CDR2 (germline): SGHDT, YYEEEE. The ends were cut back, 4 bases at V and 1 base at J, with 18 bases in the middle. CDR3 residues: CASSPQWGGHSYEQYF. As DNA, the CDR3 is TGTGCCAGCAGCCCCCAATGGGGAGGCCATTCCTACGAGCAGTACTTC. Looking up the rest from reference TRBV5-6 and TRBJ2-7 gives the full variable domain: DAGVTQSPTHLIKTRGQQVTLRCSPKSGHDTVSWYQQALGQGPQFIFQYYEEEERQRGNFPDRFSGHQFPNYSSELNVNALLLGDSALYLCASSPQWGGHSYEQYFGPGTRLTVT.

The chain employs TRBV4-1 and TRBJ1-1; tentative D call: TRBD1 (5 bases). Germline V gives CDR1 MGHRA, CDR2 YSYEKL. CDR3 size: 15 residues. V dropped 1 base and J dropped 1 base, with 10 bases sitting between them. The CDR3 region has the DNA TGCGCCAGCAGCCAAGGGCCGGGGGAGAACACTGAAGCTTTCTTT. Residues: CASSQGPGENTEAFF.